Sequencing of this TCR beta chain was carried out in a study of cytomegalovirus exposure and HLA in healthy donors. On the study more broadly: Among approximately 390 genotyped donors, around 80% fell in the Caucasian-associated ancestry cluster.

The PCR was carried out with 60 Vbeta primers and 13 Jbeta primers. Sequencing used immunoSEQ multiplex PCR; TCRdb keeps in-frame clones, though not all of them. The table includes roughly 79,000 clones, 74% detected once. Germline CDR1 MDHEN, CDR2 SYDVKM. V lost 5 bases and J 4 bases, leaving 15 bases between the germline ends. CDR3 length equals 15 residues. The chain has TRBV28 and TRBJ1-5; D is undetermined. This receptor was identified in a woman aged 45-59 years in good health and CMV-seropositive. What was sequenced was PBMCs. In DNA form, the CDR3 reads TGTGCCAGCAGTAGCGACGGGGAAAGGAATCAGCCCCAGCATTTT. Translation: CASSSDGERNQPQHF.